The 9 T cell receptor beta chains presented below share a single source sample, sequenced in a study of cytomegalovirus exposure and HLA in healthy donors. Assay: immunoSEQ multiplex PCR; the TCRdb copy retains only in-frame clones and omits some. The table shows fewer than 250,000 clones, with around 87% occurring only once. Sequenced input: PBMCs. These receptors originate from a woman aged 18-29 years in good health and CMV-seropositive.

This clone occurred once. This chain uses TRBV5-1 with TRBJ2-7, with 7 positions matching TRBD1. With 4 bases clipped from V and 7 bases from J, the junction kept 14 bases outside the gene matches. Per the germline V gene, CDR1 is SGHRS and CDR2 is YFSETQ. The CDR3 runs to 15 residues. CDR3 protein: CASSIRDRKDEEQYF. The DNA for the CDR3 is TGCGCCAGCAGCATACGGGACAGAAAGGACGAAGAGCAGTACTTC.

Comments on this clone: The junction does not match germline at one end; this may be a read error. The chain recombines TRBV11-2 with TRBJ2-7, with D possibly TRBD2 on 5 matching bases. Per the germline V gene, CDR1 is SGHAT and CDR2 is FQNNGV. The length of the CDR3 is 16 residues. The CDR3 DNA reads TGTGCCGGCAGCGCTTCCATGTCGGTCCCGGGGAACGAGCAGTACTTC. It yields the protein CAGSASMSVPGNEQYF. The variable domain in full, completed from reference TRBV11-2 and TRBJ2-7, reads EAGVAQSPRYKIIEKRQSVAFWCNPISGHATLYWYQQILGQGPKLLIQFQNNGVVDDSQLPKDRFSAERLKGVDSTLKIQPAKLEDSAVYLCAGSASMSVPGNEQYFGPGTRLTVT.

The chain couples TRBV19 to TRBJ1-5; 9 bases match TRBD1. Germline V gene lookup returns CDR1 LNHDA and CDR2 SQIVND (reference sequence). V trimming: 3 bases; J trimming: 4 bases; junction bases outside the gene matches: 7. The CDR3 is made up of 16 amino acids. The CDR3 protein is CASSMTGTGLNQPQHF. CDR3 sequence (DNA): TGTGCCAGTAGTATGACCGGGACAGGGCTAAATCAGCCCCAGCATTTT.

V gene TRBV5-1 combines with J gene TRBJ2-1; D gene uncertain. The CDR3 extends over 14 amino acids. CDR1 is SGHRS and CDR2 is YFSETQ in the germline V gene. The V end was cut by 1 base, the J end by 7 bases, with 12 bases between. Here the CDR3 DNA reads TGCGCCAGCAGCTTGAACTCCCCGAGTAATGAGCAGTTCTTC. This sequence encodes CASSLNSPSNEQFF.

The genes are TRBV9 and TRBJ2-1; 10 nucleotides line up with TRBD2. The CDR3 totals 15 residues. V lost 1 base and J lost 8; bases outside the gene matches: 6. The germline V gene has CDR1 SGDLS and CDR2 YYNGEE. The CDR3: CASSVLSGRDYEQFF. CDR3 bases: TGTGCCAGCAGCGTATTGAGCGGGAGGGACTATGAGCAGTTCTTC.

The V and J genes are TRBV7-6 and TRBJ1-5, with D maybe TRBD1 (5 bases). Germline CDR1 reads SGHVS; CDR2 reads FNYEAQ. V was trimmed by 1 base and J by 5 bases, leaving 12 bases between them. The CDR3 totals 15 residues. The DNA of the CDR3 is TGTGCCAGCAGCTTAGTTGGGGGGTTGCATCAGCCCCAGCATTTT. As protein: CASSLVGGLHQPQHF.

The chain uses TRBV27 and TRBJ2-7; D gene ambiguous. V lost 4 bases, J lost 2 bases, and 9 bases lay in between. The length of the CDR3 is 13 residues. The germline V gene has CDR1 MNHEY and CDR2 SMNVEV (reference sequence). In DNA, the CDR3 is TGTGCCAGCAGTTCCCAGGTCCCCTACGAGCAGTACTTC. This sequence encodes CASSSQVPYEQYF.

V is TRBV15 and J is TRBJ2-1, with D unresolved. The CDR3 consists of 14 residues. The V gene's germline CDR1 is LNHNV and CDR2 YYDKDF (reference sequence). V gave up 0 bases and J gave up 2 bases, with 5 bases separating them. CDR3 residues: CATSRDSAYNEQFF. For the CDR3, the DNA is TGTGCCACCAGCAGAGATTCAGCCTACAATGAGCAGTTCTTC.

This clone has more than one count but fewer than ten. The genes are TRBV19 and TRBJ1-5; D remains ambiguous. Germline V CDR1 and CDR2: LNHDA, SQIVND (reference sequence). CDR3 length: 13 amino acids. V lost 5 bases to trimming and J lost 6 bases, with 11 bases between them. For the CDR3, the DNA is TGTGCCAGTAGTCGGGTGGCTGGTCAGCCCCAGCATTTT. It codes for CASSRVAGQPQHF.